The text below deals with one T cell receptor beta chain. The antigen is not known. This specimen belongs to a study of T cell clones after liver transplantation. Study in general: A pre-transplant mixed lymphocyte reaction with TCRbeta sequencing defined graft-donor-reactive clones followed in post-transplant blood. Without induction therapy, subjects received standard immunosuppression until 12-24 months post-transplant. At least one year of complete immunosuppression withdrawal without enzymes over twice normal defined tolerance.

Per germline, CDR1 SNHLY and CDR2 FYNNEI. The CDR3 is made up of 15 amino acids. Trimming left V 0 bases short and J 6 bases short, with 12 bases between. Repertoires were generated with immunoSEQ multiplex PCR, while TCRdb's copy carries only in-frame clones and drops some. The sample has 65,000 to 80,000 clones, 75% to 90% seen once; the top ten hold less than 3.5%. General study points: Post-transplant time points were not standardized, so conclusions are preliminary.

The origin of this receptor is a human patient who received a liver transplant. Some T cells may have originated in the graft donor. Specimen: CD4+ T cells from blood, collected at the 22-month timepoint. The rearrangement uses TRBV2 and TRBJ2-1; D is possibly TRBD2 (5 bases). CDR3 nucleotides: TGTGCCAGCAGTGAAGCGGGAGTGGCCGGCAATGAGCAGTTCTTC. This encodes CASSEAGVAGNEQFF.